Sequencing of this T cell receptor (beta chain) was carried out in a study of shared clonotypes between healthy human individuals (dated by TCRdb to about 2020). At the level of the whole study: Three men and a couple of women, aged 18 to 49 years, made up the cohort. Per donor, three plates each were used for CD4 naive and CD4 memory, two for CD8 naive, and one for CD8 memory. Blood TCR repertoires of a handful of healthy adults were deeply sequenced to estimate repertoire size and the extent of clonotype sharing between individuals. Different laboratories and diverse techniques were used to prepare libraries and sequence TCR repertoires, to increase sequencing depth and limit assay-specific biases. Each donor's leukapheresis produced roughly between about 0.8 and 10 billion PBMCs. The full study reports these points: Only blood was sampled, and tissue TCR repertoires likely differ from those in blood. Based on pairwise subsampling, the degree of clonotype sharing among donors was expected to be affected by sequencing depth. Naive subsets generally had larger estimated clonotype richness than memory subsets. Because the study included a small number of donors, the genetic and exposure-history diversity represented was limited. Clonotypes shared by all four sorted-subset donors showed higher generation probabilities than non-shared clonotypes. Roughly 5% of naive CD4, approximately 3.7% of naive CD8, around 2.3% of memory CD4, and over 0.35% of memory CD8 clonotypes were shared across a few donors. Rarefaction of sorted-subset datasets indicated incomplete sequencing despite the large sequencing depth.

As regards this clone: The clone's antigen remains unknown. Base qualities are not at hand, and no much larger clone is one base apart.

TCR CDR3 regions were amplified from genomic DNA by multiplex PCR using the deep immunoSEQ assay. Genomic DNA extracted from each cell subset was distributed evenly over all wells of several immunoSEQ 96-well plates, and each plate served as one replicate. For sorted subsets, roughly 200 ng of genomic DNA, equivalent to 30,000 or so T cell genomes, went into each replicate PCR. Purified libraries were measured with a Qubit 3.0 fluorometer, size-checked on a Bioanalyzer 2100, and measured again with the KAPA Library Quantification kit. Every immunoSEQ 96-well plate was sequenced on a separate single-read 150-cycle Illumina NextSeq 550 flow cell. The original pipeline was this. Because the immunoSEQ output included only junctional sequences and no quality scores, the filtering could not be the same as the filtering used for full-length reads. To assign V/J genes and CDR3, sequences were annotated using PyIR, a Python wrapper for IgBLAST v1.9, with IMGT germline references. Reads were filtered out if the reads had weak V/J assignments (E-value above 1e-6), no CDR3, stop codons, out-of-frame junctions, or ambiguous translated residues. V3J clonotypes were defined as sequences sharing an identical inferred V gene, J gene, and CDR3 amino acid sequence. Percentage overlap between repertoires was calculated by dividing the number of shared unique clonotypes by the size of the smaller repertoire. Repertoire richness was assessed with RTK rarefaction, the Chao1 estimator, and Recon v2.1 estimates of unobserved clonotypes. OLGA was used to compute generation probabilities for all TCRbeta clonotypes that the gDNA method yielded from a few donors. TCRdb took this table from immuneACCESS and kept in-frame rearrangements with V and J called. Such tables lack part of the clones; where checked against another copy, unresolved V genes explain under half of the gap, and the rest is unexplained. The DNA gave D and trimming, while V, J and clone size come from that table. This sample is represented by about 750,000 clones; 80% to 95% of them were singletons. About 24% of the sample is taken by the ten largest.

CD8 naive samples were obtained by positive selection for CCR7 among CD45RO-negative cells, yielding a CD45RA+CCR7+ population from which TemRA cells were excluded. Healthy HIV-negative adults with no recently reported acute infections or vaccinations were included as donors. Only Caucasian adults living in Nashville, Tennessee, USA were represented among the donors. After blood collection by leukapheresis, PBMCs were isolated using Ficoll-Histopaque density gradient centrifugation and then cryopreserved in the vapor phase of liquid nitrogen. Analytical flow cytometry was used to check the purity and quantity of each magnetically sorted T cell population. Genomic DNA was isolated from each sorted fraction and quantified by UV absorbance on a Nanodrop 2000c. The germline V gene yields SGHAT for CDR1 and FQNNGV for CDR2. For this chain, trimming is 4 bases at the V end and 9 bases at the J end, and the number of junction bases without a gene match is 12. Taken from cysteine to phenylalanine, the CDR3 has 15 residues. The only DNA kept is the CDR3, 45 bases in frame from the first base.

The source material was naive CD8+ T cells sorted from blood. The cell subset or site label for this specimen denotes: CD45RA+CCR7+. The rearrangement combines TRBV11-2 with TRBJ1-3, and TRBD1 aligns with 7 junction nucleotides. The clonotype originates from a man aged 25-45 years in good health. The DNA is TGTGCCAGCAGCTCATACCGGGACAGCGGCGGCACCATATATTTT. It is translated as CASSSYRDSGGTIYF. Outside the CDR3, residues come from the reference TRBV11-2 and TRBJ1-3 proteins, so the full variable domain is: EAGVAQSPRYKIIEKRQSVAFWCNPISGHATLYWYQQILGQGPKLLIQFQNNGVVDDSQLPKDRFSAERLKGVDSTLKIQPAKLEDSAVYLCASSSYRDSGGTIYFGEGSWLTVV.